Each of the 5 T cell receptor beta chains below was sequenced from the same sample in a study of blood T cell repertoires in COVID-19. Produced via immunoSEQ multiplex PCR; TCRdb's table is partial and in-frame only. Of 24,000 or so clones in the sample, 87% were seen once. The sample was peripheral blood. The receptor set was obtained from a human donor with active COVID-19. The donor label of this sample is uncertain.

The chain is built from TRBV11-3 and TRBJ1-1; TRBD1 is a possible D gene (5 bases). Germline CDR1 and CDR2: SGHNT and YENEEA. The ends were cut back, 2 bases at V and 4 bases at J, with 11 bases in the middle. There are 14 residues in the CDR3. The CDR3 loop is CASSLQGWGTEAFF. The CDR3 DNA sequence: TGTGCCAGCAGCTTACAGGGTTGGGGCACTGAAGCTTTCTTT.

V is TRBV7-4 and J is TRBJ1-5; D ambiguous. V gave up 5 bases and J gave up 7 bases, with 9 bases separating them. This CDR3 comprises 12 residues. Per the germline V gene, CDR1 is SGHVT and CDR2 is SQSDAQ. CDR3 sequence reads: CASSATGQPQHF. CDR3 nucleotides: TGTGCCAGCAGCGCCACGGGGCAGCCCCAGCATTTT. The full variable domain, in which reference TRBV7-4 and TRBJ1-5 provide the parts outside the CDR3, is GAGVSQSPRYKVAKRGRDVALRCDSISGHVTLYWYRQTLGQGSEVLTYSQSDAQRDKSGRPSGRFSAERPERSVSTLKIQRTEQGDSAVYLCASSATGQPQHFGDGTRLSIL.

The rearrangement uses TRBV9 and TRBJ2-2; D is perhaps TRBD1 (5 bases). The CDR3 is 14 residues long. Germline CDR1 is SGDLS and CDR2 is YYNGEE. V was trimmed by 7 bases and J by 1 base, leaving 11 bases between them. As DNA, the CDR3 is TGTGCCAGCTCTACTACAGGGAACACCGGGGAGCTGTTTTTT. This sequence encodes CASSTTGNTGELFF.

The chain joins TRBV5-4 to TRBJ2-3; 8 bases are shared with TRBD2. CDR1 and CDR2 from the germline V gene are SGHNT and YYREEE (reference sequence). CDR3 length: 15 amino acids. Trimming cost V 4 bases and J 6 bases; bases outside gene matches: 10. The CDR3 bases are TGTGCCAGCAGCGCTGCGGGGGGCCGGCGGGATACGCAGTATTTT. It specifies CASSAAGGRRDTQYF.

The V and J genes are TRBV10-3 and TRBJ1-5; maybe TRBD1 (6 bases). Trimming cost V 4 bases and J 5 bases, with 9 bases left between them. The CDR3 is 13 residues long. Germline-derived CDR1 and CDR2 are ENHRY and SYGVKD. CDR3 DNA sequence: TGTGCCATCAGTGGGACAGTCGATCAGCCCCAGCATTTT. Translating it yields CAISGTVDQPQHF.